The rows below give T cell receptor beta chains drawn from one sample of a study of T cell responses to AZD1222 COVID-19 vaccine. Sequencing used immunoSEQ multiplex PCR; TCRdb keeps in-frame clones, though not all of them. This repertoire shows 110,000 to 150,000 clones, about 92% found once; its top ten account for 9.1%. The source was peripheral blood, collected on day 0 of AZD1222 vaccination. These receptors were obtained from an adult in good health. Both conserved end residues are part of each CDR3. The order of the fields is V gene, D gene, J gene, CDR3 length, clone size, CDR3 DNA, CDR3 protein. The D gene is left open where the match is weak. Rows may omit the clone size; those that give it use once, few, many or a size class.

V gene: TRBV6-1
D gene: -
J gene: TRBJ1-5
CDR3 length: 16
clone size: -
CDR3 DNA: TGTGCCAGCAGTGAAGCAGCGTGGAATAGCAATCAGCCCCAGCATTTT
CDR3 protein: CASSEAAWNSNQPQHF

V gene: TRBV19
D gene: -
J gene: TRBJ1-5
CDR3 length: 14
clone size: -
CDR3 DNA: TGTGCCAGTAGTATAGCCGGGCCTAATCAGCCCCAGCATTTT
CDR3 protein: CASSIAGPNQPQHF

V gene: TRBV2
D gene: -
J gene: TRBJ1-5
CDR3 length: 15
clone size: once
CDR3 DNA: TGTGCCAGCAGCCTTTCGGGGTATAGCAATCAGCCCCAGCATTTT
CDR3 protein: CASSLSGYSNQPQHF

V gene: TRBV5-1
D gene: -
J gene: TRBJ1-2
CDR3 length: 12
clone size: once
CDR3 DNA: TGCGCCAGCAGCTTGGCCGGGGGCGGCTACACCTTC
CDR3 protein: CASSLAGGGYTF

V gene: TRBV28
D gene: -
J gene: TRBJ1-1
CDR3 length: 15
clone size: -
CDR3 DNA: TGTGCCAGCAGGACTCTGGCAGCAATGAACACTGAAGCTTTCTTT
CDR3 protein: CASRTLAAMNTEAFF

V gene: TRBV12-3/TRBV12-4
D gene: TRBD1
J gene: TRBJ1-1
CDR3 length: 12
clone size: -
CDR3 DNA: TGTGCCAGCAGTACCTCAGGGGGTGAAGCTTTCTTT
CDR3 protein: CASSTSGGEAFF

V gene: TRBV5-1
D gene: -
J gene: TRBJ2-5
CDR3 length: 14
clone size: -
CDR3 DNA: TGCGCCAGCAGCTGGAGAGAAAGGTCAGAGACCCAGTACTTC
CDR3 protein: CASSWRERSETQYF

V gene: TRBV30
D gene: -
J gene: TRBJ2-1
CDR3 length: 14
clone size: -
CDR3 DNA: TGTGCCTCCGGGGCGGAGGGGGCATACAATGAGCAGTTCTTC
CDR3 protein: CASGAEGAYNEQFF

V gene: TRBV6-1
D gene: -
J gene: TRBJ1-3
CDR3 length: 14
clone size: -
CDR3 DNA: TGTGCCAGCAGTGAGGGAGGGGCTGGAAACACCATATATTTT
CDR3 protein: CASSEGGAGNTIYF

V gene: TRBV4-3
D gene: -
J gene: TRBJ2-7
CDR3 length: 13
clone size: -
CDR3 DNA: TGCGCCAGCAGCCAAGATTATACTTACGAGCAGTACTTC
CDR3 protein: CASSQDYTYEQYF

V gene: TRBV5-1
D gene: -
J gene: TRBJ2-2
CDR3 length: 11
clone size: -
CDR3 DNA: TGCGCCAGCAGAGAAGACGGGGAGCTGTTTTTT
CDR3 protein: CASREDGELFF

V gene: TRBV28
D gene: TRBD1
J gene: TRBJ1-1
CDR3 length: 15
clone size: -
CDR3 DNA: TGTGCCAGCAGTCCGAAGGACAGGGAGAACACTGAAGCTTTCTTT
CDR3 protein: CASSPKDRENTEAFF

V gene: TRBV5-5
D gene: TRBD1
J gene: TRBJ2-7
CDR3 length: 13
clone size: -
CDR3 DNA: TGTGCCAGTAAAGTTGGACAGGGTTACGAGCAGTACTTC
CDR3 protein: CASKVGQGYEQYF

V gene: TRBV6-2/TRBV6-3
D gene: TRBD1
J gene: TRBJ2-5
CDR3 length: 16
clone size: -
CDR3 DNA: TGTGCCAGCAGTTACCCGGCGAGAGGGGGCGCCGAGACCCAGTACTTC
CDR3 protein: CASSYPARGGAETQYF

V gene: TRBV9
D gene: -
J gene: TRBJ1-2
CDR3 length: 15
clone size: -
CDR3 DNA: TGTGCCAGCAGCGTAGGGGGACAAGGGGTTTATGGCTACACCTTC
CDR3 protein: CASSVGGQGVYGYTF

V gene: TRBV15
D gene: TRBD1
J gene: TRBJ1-2
CDR3 length: 16
clone size: -
CDR3 DNA: TGTGCCACCAGCAGAGGGCAGGGGGCTAGGGACTATGGCTACACCTTC
CDR3 protein: CATSRGQGARDYGYTF

V gene: TRBV4-2
D gene: -
J gene: TRBJ2-7
CDR3 length: 13
clone size: -
CDR3 DNA: TGTGCCAGCAGCCAACAGGGTGGCTACGAGCAGTACTTC
CDR3 protein: CASSQQGGYEQYF

V gene: TRBV7-3
D gene: -
J gene: TRBJ2-1
CDR3 length: 15
clone size: -
CDR3 DNA: -
CDR3 protein: CASSWGTGAYNELFF

V gene: TRBV20-1
D gene: -
J gene: TRBJ1-1
CDR3 length: 11
clone size: -
CDR3 DNA: TGCAGTGCCCAGGGGAACACTGAAGCTTTCTTT
CDR3 protein: CSAQGNTEAFF

V gene: TRBV30
D gene: -
J gene: TRBJ1-1
CDR3 length: 13
clone size: -
CDR3 DNA: TGTGCCTGGAGTTTCCAGGGGAACACTGAAGCTTTCTTT
CDR3 protein: CAWSFQGNTEAFF

V gene: TRBV5-5
D gene: TRBD2
J gene: TRBJ2-1
CDR3 length: 15
clone size: -
CDR3 DNA: TGTGCCAGCAGCTTGGCCGGACTAGTTAACGATGAGCAGTTCTTC
CDR3 protein: CASSLAGLVNDEQFF

V gene: TRBV30
D gene: -
J gene: TRBJ1-5
CDR3 length: 16
clone size: -
CDR3 DNA: TGTGCCTGGAGTGGCGGGACCCCGGGAGGCAATCAGCCCCAGCATTTT
CDR3 protein: CAWSGGTPGGNQPQHF

V gene: TRBV13
D gene: -
J gene: TRBJ1-2
CDR3 length: 15
clone size: -
CDR3 DNA: TGTGCCAGCAGCTCGAGACGGGGACCGGACTATGGCTACACCTTC
CDR3 protein: CASSSRRGPDYGYTF

V gene: TRBV7-3
D gene: TRBD1
J gene: TRBJ2-2
CDR3 length: 16
clone size: -
CDR3 DNA: TGTGCCAGCAGCCCAAGGGGGCCTGGGTACACCGGGGAGCTGTTTTTT
CDR3 protein: CASSPRGPGYTGELFF

V gene: TRBV19
D gene: TRBD2
J gene: TRBJ2-1
CDR3 length: 16
clone size: -
CDR3 DNA: TGTGCCAGTAGTATTTCGGCTAGCGGGGGATACAATGAGCAGTTCTTC
CDR3 protein: CASSISASGGYNEQFF

V gene: TRBV11-3
D gene: TRBD1
J gene: TRBJ2-1
CDR3 length: 14
clone size: -
CDR3 DNA: TGTGCCAGCAGCCCCTCGGGACAGAACAATGAGCAGTTCTTC
CDR3 protein: CASSPSGQNNEQFF

V gene: TRBV7-9
D gene: -
J gene: TRBJ2-1
CDR3 length: 16
clone size: -
CDR3 DNA: TGTGCCAGCAGCTTATCACTAGCTCGCCAAGACAATGAGCAGTTCTTC
CDR3 protein: CASSLSLARQDNEQFF

V gene: TRBV4-3
D gene: -
J gene: TRBJ2-2
CDR3 length: 14
clone size: -
CDR3 DNA: TGCGCCAGCAGCCAAGCACGACTAGCCGGGGAGCTGTTTTTT
CDR3 protein: CASSQARLAGELFF

V gene: TRBV7-9
D gene: TRBD1
J gene: TRBJ1-4
CDR3 length: 15
clone size: -
CDR3 DNA: TGTGCCAGCAGCCAATTGGGACAGGGATATGAAAAACTGTTTTTT
CDR3 protein: CASSQLGQGYEKLFF

V gene: TRBV7-3
D gene: -
J gene: TRBJ2-7
CDR3 length: 15
clone size: -
CDR3 DNA: TGTGCCAGCATCATCCACCTGGGGGCCCCCTACGAGCAGTACTTC
CDR3 protein: CASIIHLGAPYEQYF

V gene: TRBV28
D gene: -
J gene: TRBJ1-2
CDR3 length: 12
clone size: -
CDR3 DNA: TGTGCCAGCAGTTTCCGGGATCGAGGCTACACCTTC
CDR3 protein: CASSFRDRGYTF

V gene: TRBV4-3
D gene: TRBD2
J gene: TRBJ2-3
CDR3 length: 18
clone size: once
CDR3 DNA: TGCGCCAGCACCATTACAGGGCATAAGCGGGGGGGCATTGATACGCAGTATTTT
CDR3 protein: CASTITGHKRGGIDTQYF

V gene: TRBV4-1
D gene: TRBD2
J gene: TRBJ2-7
CDR3 length: 15
clone size: -
CDR3 DNA: TGCGCCAGCAGCCAAGTGTTAGCGGGGGACTACGAGCAGTACTTC
CDR3 protein: CASSQVLAGDYEQYF

V gene: TRBV7-2
D gene: -
J gene: TRBJ2-7
CDR3 length: 15
clone size: -
CDR3 DNA: TGTGCCAGCAGCTTACTGCAGGATCCTACCTACGAGCAGTACTTC
CDR3 protein: CASSLLQDPTYEQYF

V gene: TRBV28
D gene: TRBD1
J gene: TRBJ1-2
CDR3 length: 15
clone size: -
CDR3 DNA: TGTGCCAGCAGGGTTGGAGGGGGCGATTCGAGCGGCTACACCTTC
CDR3 protein: CASRVGGGDSSGYTF

V gene: TRBV7-9
D gene: TRBD2
J gene: TRBJ2-7
CDR3 length: 15
clone size: -
CDR3 DNA: TGTGCCAGCAGCACCCGGACTAGCGGGGGCTACGAGCAGTACTTC
CDR3 protein: CASSTRTSGGYEQYF

V gene: TRBV21-1
D gene: -
J gene: TRBJ1-1
CDR3 length: 15
clone size: once
CDR3 DNA: TGTGCCAGCAGCAACCGGACAGGGTTGGACACTGAAGCTTTCTTT
CDR3 protein: CASSNRTGLDTEAFF

V gene: TRBV27
D gene: TRBD1
J gene: TRBJ1-2
CDR3 length: 15
clone size: -
CDR3 DNA: TGTGCCAGCACTACCTTCACAGGGGGGATCTATGGCTACACCTTC
CDR3 protein: CASTTFTGGIYGYTF

V gene: TRBV3-1/TRBV3-2
D gene: TRBD2
J gene: TRBJ2-1
CDR3 length: 16
clone size: -
CDR3 DNA: TGTGCCAGCGGCCAACTCGAGCGGGGGCCTGTCAATGAGCAGTTCTTC
CDR3 protein: CASGQLERGPVNEQFF

V gene: TRBV30
D gene: -
J gene: TRBJ2-3
CDR3 length: 17
clone size: -
CDR3 DNA: TGTGCCTGGAACCCGCGACGAGTAGCGATAAGCACAGATACGCAGTATTTT
CDR3 protein: CAWNPRRVAISTDTQYF

V gene: TRBV6-1
D gene: TRBD1
J gene: TRBJ1-5
CDR3 length: 17
clone size: -
CDR3 DNA: TGTGCCAGCAGTGAACCGACAGGGGCGTATAGCAATCAGCCCCAGCATTTT
CDR3 protein: CASSEPTGAYSNQPQHF

V gene: TRBV5-1
D gene: -
J gene: TRBJ1-6
CDR3 length: 14
clone size: -
CDR3 DNA: TGCGCCAGCAGCTTGGACGGGAGCCTCACCCCCCTCCACTTT
CDR3 protein: CASSLDGSLTPLHF

V gene: TRBV19
D gene: TRBD1
J gene: TRBJ1-5
CDR3 length: 16
clone size: -
CDR3 DNA: TGTGCCAGTAGTGGCAAGGACAGGGTTTTCAATCAGCCCCAGCATTTT
CDR3 protein: CASSGKDRVFNQPQHF

V gene: TRBV24-1
D gene: TRBD1
J gene: TRBJ1-5
CDR3 length: 16
clone size: -
CDR3 DNA: TGTGCCACCTGGGACAGGGGGGGTATTAGCAATCAGCCCCAGCATTTT
CDR3 protein: CATWDRGGISNQPQHF

V gene: TRBV15
D gene: TRBD2
J gene: TRBJ2-1
CDR3 length: 16
clone size: -
CDR3 DNA: TGTGCCACCAGCAGAGATTTGGGCGGGGGGTACAATGAGCAGTTCTTC
CDR3 protein: CATSRDLGGGYNEQFF

V gene: TRBV7-9
D gene: -
J gene: TRBJ1-1
CDR3 length: 12
clone size: -
CDR3 DNA: TGTGCCAGCAGCTTCCAGGGAAGTGAAGCTTTCTTT
CDR3 protein: CASSFQGSEAFF

V gene: TRBV10-3
D gene: -
J gene: TRBJ1-5
CDR3 length: 13
clone size: -
CDR3 DNA: TGTGCCATGGGGGACGGAGGCAATCAGCCCCAGCATTTT
CDR3 protein: CAMGDGGNQPQHF